This TCR beta chain was documented in a study of blood T cells in healthy people across ages. The authors ran a second PCR of about 7 to 11 cycles using a sample-barcoded 5' primer and a J-beta primer mix. Each sample yielded at least 3 million CDR3-containing paired-end reads. TCRdb processed the 5' RACE reads anew with MiXCR; each CDR3 protein has one entry. The sample lists over 950,000 distinct CDR3 sequences, less than 45% occurring once. CDR3 length: 13 residues. Germline V lookup: CDR1 SGHTA, CDR2 FQGNSA. V lost 2 bases, J lost 3 bases, and 6 bases lay in between. This clonotype was seen at least ten times. Its antigen remains unidentified. Regarding the study as a whole: The unsorted PBMCs prevented any conclusive comparison of naive versus antigen-experienced cells.

Sequencing input: blood. The origin of this receptor is a young man in good health. The chain combines TRBV7-2 with TRBJ2-3; no clear D. The CDR3 loop is CASSLRPTDTQYF. In DNA, the CDR3 is TGTGCCAGCAGCTTACGACCAACAGATACGCAGTATTTT.